Listed below are T cell receptor beta chains from one sample, sequenced in a study of prognosis after radiotherapy for stage I lung cancer. TCRdb re-called the multiplex PCR reads through MiXCR, storing one row per CDR3 protein. The data hold 15,000 to 20,000 distinct CDR3 sequences, with about 50% observed a single time. The sequencing here drew on PBMCs, taken before or after stereotactic body radiation therapy (not recorded which). These receptors were collected from a donor aged 50 or older with non-small cell lung cancer. Each CDR3 is given with its conserved first and last residue. Fields, in order: CDR3 protein, CDR3 DNA, clone size, J gene, D gene, V gene. D genes are given only for firm matches. Only part of the rows carry a size: once, few, many, or a class if the clone is expanded.

CASSRSSGRGNEQFF | TGTGCCAGCAGCCGCTCTAGCGGGAGGGGGAATGAGCAGTTCTTC | medium-sized | TRBJ2-1 | TRBD2 | TRBV7-8
CASSAGPRYGNTEAFF | TGTGCCAGCAGCGCCGGGCCTCGTTATGGGAACACTGAAGCTTTCTTT | . | TRBJ1-1 | . | TRBV6-2/TRBV6-3
CAIREHFNQPQHF | TGTGCCATCAGGGAACACTTCAATCAGCCCCAGCATTTT | many | TRBJ1-5 | . | TRBV10-3
CASSVGGTGPYEQYF | TGTGCCAGCAGCGTAGGGGGGACAGGTCCGTACGAGCAGTACTTC | many | TRBJ2-7 | TRBD1 | TRBV9
CASSLRETDTQYF | TGTGCCAGCAGCTTAAGGGAAACAGATACGCAGTATTTT | . | TRBJ2-3 | . | TRBV11-2
CASSQFWGGTNTGELFF | TGTGCCAGCAGCCAATTTTGGGGGGGGACGAACACCGGGGAGCTGTTTTTT | many | TRBJ2-2 | TRBD2 | TRBV3-1
CASSRDWWNEQYF | TGTGCCAGCAGCAGGGACTGGTGGAACGAGCAGTACTTC | few | TRBJ2-7 | . | TRBV6-1
CASSLDLPGAGELFF | TGTGCCAGCAGCTTAGATCTCCCGGGGGCCGGGGAGCTGTTTTTT | many | TRBJ2-2 | . | TRBV11-3
CASSVSGTSERGEQFF | TGTGCCAGCAGCGTGTCCGGGACTAGCGAGAGGGGTGAGCAGTTCTTC | many | TRBJ2-1 | TRBD2 | TRBV9
CAIGTYNEQFF | TGTGCCATCGGGACCTACAATGAGCAGTTCTTC | . | TRBJ2-1 | . | TRBV11-3
CASSPYTGTSGRTDTQYF | TGTGCCAGCAGCCCATATACCGGGACTAGCGGGAGAACAGATACGCAGTATTTT | many | TRBJ2-3 | TRBD2 | TRBV7-9
CASSNLGVNQPQHF | TGTGCCAGTAGTAATTTGGGAGTCAATCAGCCCCAGCATTTT | . | TRBJ1-5 | . | TRBV19
CASGLTGSPKFYEQYF | TGTGCTAGTGGTTTGACCGGGAGTCCTAAGTTTTACGAGCAGTACTTC | many | TRBJ2-7 | . | TRBV12-5
CSTRLGNNYGYTF | TGCAGTACCCGACTCGGGAATAACTATGGCTACACCTTC | . | TRBJ1-2 | . | TRBV20-1
CASSSSNTGELFF | TGTGCCAGCAGCTCGTCGAACACCGGGGAGCTGTTTTTT | . | TRBJ2-2 | . | TRBV7-8